The 19 T cell receptor beta chains below were found in one sample sequenced in a study of shared clonotypes between healthy human individuals. TCRdb keeps only in-frame clones here, not all; method: immunoSEQ multiplex PCR. The sample shows roughly 2.6 million clones, over 85% of them seen only once. The sequenced material came from naive CD4+ T cells sorted from blood. Subset indicated: CD45RA+ positively selected. The receptor source for this set is a man between 18 and 29 years old in good health.

The chain couples TRBV18 to TRBJ1-5; TRBD1 matches 9 bases. Germline CDR1 KGHSH, CDR2 LQKENI. CDR3 length: 15 amino acids. Trimming cost V 3 bases and J 5 bases; bases outside gene matches: 5. For the CDR3, the DNA is TGTGCCAGCTCACCCCGGGACAGGGTACATCAGCCCCAGCATTTT. Its protein product is CASSPRDRVHQPQHF.

This clone was seen a single time. The chain joins TRBV19 to TRBJ1-1; 10 bases map to TRBD1. The CDR3 loop spans 17 amino acids. V trimming: 6 bases; J trimming: 0 bases; junction bases outside the gene matches: 10. Germline V gene sequence: CDR1 LNHDA, CDR2 SQIVND (reference sequence). The CDR3 loop is CASRQTGTGVMNTEAFF. The CDR3 region has the DNA TGTGCCAGTAGGCAAACCGGGACAGGGGTCATGAACACTGAAGCTTTCTTT. Looking up the rest from reference TRBV19 and TRBJ1-1 gives the full variable domain: DGGITQSPKYLFRKEGQNVTLSCEQNLNHDAMYWYRQDPGQGLRLIYYSQIVNDFQKGDIAEGYSVSREKKESFPLTVTSAQKNPTAFYLCASRQTGTGVMNTEAFFGQGTRLTVV.

This chain connects TRBV5-1 to TRBJ2-3; no firm D call. The V gene's germline CDR1 is SGHRS and CDR2 YFSETQ. Between the trimmed V and J ends, which lost 3 bases and 2 bases, there was a span of 10 bases. This CDR3 contains 14 residues. CDR3 coding DNA: TGCGCCAGCAGCTCCCATAGGGACACAGATACGCAGTATTTT. Protein: CASSSHRDTDTQYF.

This chain connects TRBV6-5 to TRBJ1-2; the D gene is possibly TRBD1 (5 bases). V was cut by 6 bases and J by 5 bases, with 19 bases left in between. Germline V gene data show CDR1 as MNHEY and CDR2 as SVGAGI. The CDR3 totals 15 residues. The CDR3 is CASRFPGLYQYGYTF. The CDR3 DNA is TGTGCCAGCAGATTCCCAGGGTTGTATCAGTATGGCTACACCTTC.

The genes are TRBV19 and TRBJ2-1; the D gene is possibly TRBD2 (5 bases). The V gene lost 3 bases and the J gene lost 7 bases, with 16 bases spanning the gap. The length of the CDR3 is 15 residues. Germline V lookup: CDR1 LNHDA, CDR2 SQIVND (reference sequence). The CDR3 here is CASSMLAGLANEQFF. Here the CDR3 DNA reads TGTGCCAGTAGTATGCTGGCGGGCCTGGCTAATGAGCAGTTCTTC.

The chain links TRBV5-1 to TRBJ1-5; 7 positions agree with TRBD1. CDR3 length equals 14 residues. Germline CDR1 is SGHRS and CDR2 is YFSETQ. The J segment lost 5 bases and the V segment lost 3 bases, leaving 5 bases of the junction unmatched. CDR3 DNA: TGCGCCAGCAGCTCGGGACAGCCAGATCAGCCCCAGCATTTT. Translated: CASSSGQPDQPQHF.

This clone was recorded only once. This chain joins TRBV2 and TRBJ1-2; a weak D match, TRBD1 (6 bases). There are 13 residues in the CDR3. CDR1 is SNHLY, CDR2 FYNNEI, per germline. V lost 8 bases, J lost 6 bases, and 16 bases lay in between. This CDR3 reads CASRQAGWDGYTF. DNA of the CDR3: TGTGCCAGCCGACAGGCGGGTTGGGATGGCTACACCTTC.

This chain uses TRBV7-2 with TRBJ2-5, with 10 positions matching TRBD2. Germline CDR1 is SGHTA and CDR2 is FQGNSA. This CDR3 comprises 15 residues. With V trimmed by 1 base and J by 5 bases, 4 bases remained unmatched. CDR3 sequence: CASSLELAGRETQYF. The CDR3 nucleotides read TGTGCCAGCAGCTTAGAACTAGCGGGAAGGGAGACCCAGTACTTC. Looking up the rest from reference TRBV7-2 and TRBJ2-5 gives the full variable domain: GAGVSQSPSNKVTEKGKDVELRCDPISGHTALYWYRQSLGQGLEFLIYFQGNSAPDKSGLPSDRFSAERTGGSVSTLTIQRTQQEDSAVYLCASSLELAGRETQYFGPGTRLLVL.

The genes are TRBV18 and TRBJ2-1; 8 bases match TRBD2. This CDR3 is 14 amino acids long. Trimming removed 3 bases from V and 10 bases from J; junction bases left unmatched: 8. Germline CDR1 is KGHSH and CDR2 is LQKENI. This chain's CDR3 is CASSPPGGRSEQFF. The CDR3 DNA follows: TGTGCCAGCTCACCCCCGGGGGGGCGCAGCGAGCAGTTCTTC.

This chain joins TRBV5-1 and TRBJ2-5; 12 bases line up with TRBD1. Germline assignment: CDR1 SGHRS and CDR2 YFSETQ. CDR3 length: 16 amino acids. V shed 3 bases and J 5 bases; nucleotides not matched to a gene: 8. The CDR3 loop reads CASSSGGQGALETQYF. The CDR3 DNA follows: TGCGCCAGCAGCTCCGGGGGACAGGGGGCTTTGGAGACCCAGTACTTC.

The CDR3, as DNA: TGTGCCTGGAGCGGGGTCTGGGGGGGAATAGAGGGCTACACCTTC. Its translation is CAWSGVWGGIEGYTF. The J gene is TRBJ1-2, the V gene TRBV30, with TRBD1 as a possible D gene (5 bases). Trimming stripped 3 bases from V and 8 bases from J, with 22 bases between. Germline V gene data show CDR1 as GTSNPN and CDR2 as SVGIG (reference sequence). This CDR3 region has 15 residues.

The chain links TRBV4-3 to TRBJ2-1, with D unclear. The V end was cut by 0 bases, the J end by 12 bases, with 12 bases between. The CDR3 runs 13 residues. The germline CDR1 and CDR2 sequences are LGHNA and YSLEER. Written as DNA, the CDR3 is TGCGCCAGCAGCCAAGATCGTCTCCTCGGGCAGTTCTTC. This encodes CASSQDRLLGQFF.

The chain links TRBV2 to TRBJ1-4; D is unclear. The ends were cut back, 8 bases at V and 3 bases at J, with 16 bases in the middle. The V gene's germline CDR1 is SNHLY and CDR2 FYNNEI. This CDR3 has 15 amino acids. In nucleotides, the CDR3 is TGTGCCAGCGAGGACCCCCCGAGAGCTAATGAAAAACTGTTTTTT. It yields the protein CASEDPPRANEKLFF.

V and J are TRBV30 and TRBJ1-2; no firm D call. V lost 4 bases, J lost 4 bases, and 4 bases lay in between. CDR1 is GTSNPN, CDR2 SVGIG, per germline (reference sequence). The CDR3 runs 10 residues. CDR3 sequence (DNA): TGTGCCTGGAAGACCTATGGCTACACCTTC. This gives the protein CAWKTYGYTF.

As regards this clone: This same CDR3 is encoded by further DNA sequences in the sample. The rearrangement links TRBV28 to TRBJ2-3; 8 nucleotides agree with TRBD2. V lost 7 bases to trimming and J lost 3 bases; unmatched junction nucleotides: 6. This CDR3 spans 14 amino acids. CDR1 is MDHEN and CDR2 is SYDVKM in the germline V gene. CDR3 sequence: CASNSGGPTDTQYF. Written as DNA, the CDR3 is TGTGCCAGCAACTCGGGGGGGCCGACAGATACGCAGTATTTT.

The chain carries TRBV2 and TRBJ2-5; 13 nucleotides align to TRBD2. The CDR3 runs to 14 residues. The germline V gene has CDR1 SNHLY and CDR2 FYNNEI. V lost 6 bases, J lost 6 bases, and 4 bases stayed unmatched. CDR3 sequence reads: CASRVTSGGKTQYF. The CDR3 coding sequence is TGTGCCAGCAGAGTGACTAGCGGGGGGAAGACCCAGTACTTC.

The chain is built from TRBV4-1 and TRBJ2-7, with a possible D match to TRBD1 (6 bases). Between the trimmed V and J ends, which lost 4 bases and 6 bases, there was a span of 19 bases. Germline CDR1 is MGHRA and CDR2 is YSYEKL. The CDR3 runs 15 residues. The DNA of the CDR3 is TGCGCCAGCAGCCTTACCCACCAGGGGATAGGCGAGCAGTACTTC. Amino acid sequence: CASSLTHQGIGEQYF.

V and J are TRBV29-1 and TRBJ2-1; possible D gene TRBD1, 5 bases. Trimming shortened V by 8 bases and J by 5 bases, and 22 bases separated the two germline ends. CDR3 size: 15 residues. Per germline, CDR1 SQVTM and CDR2 ANQGSEA. The CDR3 region has the DNA TGCAGCCCAAAGGTCCCAGGGCCGGTGAACAATGAGCAGTTCTTC. It yields the protein CSPKVPGPVNNEQFF.

The chain uses TRBV5-4 and TRBJ1-3; the D gene is possibly TRBD1 (5 bases). V was shortened by 2 bases and J by 4 bases, with 13 bases between the two germline ends. This CDR3 is 15 amino acids long. In germline, CDR1 is SGHNT, CDR2 YYREEE (reference sequence). The CDR3 nucleotides are TGTGCCAGCAGCTTCCCGACAGTCTCCGGAAACACCATATATTTT. Residues: CASSFPTVSGNTIYF.